The text below deals with one T cell receptor (beta chain). The repertoire was sequenced with immunoSEQ multiplex PCR; TCRdb's copy has only in-frame clones and lacks some. The repertoire consists of more than 60,000 clones, with roughly 85% occurring once and the leading ten covering about 2.1%. This sample was included in a study of Tregs in tolerant kidney transplant recipients. V was cut by 0 bases and J by 2 bases, with 6 bases left in between. CDR1 and CDR2 from the germline V gene are SGHDT and YYEEEE. This CDR3 region has 13 residues. The source was Tregs from blood, collected before the transplant. The TCR sequence derives from a human donor who received a combined kidney and bone marrow transplant. The chain joins TRBV5-6 to TRBJ2-7; a weak D match, TRBD2 (6 bases). The CDR3 loop reads CASSLERAYEQYF. CDR3 bases: TGTGCCAGCAGCTTGGAGCGGGCCTACGAGCAGTACTTC.